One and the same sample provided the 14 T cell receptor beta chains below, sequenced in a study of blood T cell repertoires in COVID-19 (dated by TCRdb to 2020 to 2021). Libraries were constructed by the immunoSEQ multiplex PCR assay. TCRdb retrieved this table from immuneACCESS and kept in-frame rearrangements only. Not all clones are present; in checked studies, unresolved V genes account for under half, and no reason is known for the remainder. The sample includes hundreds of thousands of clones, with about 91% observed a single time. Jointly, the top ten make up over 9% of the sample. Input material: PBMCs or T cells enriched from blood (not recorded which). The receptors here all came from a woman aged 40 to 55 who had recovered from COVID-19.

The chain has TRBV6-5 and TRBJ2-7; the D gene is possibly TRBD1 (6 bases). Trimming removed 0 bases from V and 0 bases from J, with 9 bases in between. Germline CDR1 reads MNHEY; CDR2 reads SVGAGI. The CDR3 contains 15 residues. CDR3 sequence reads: CASSYSMDSSYEQYF. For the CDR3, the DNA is TGTGCCAGCAGTTACTCGATGGACAGCTCCTACGAGCAGTACTTC.

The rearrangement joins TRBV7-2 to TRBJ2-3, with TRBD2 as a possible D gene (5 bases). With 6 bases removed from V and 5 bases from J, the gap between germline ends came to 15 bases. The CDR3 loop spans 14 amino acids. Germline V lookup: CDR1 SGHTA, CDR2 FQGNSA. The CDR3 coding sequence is TGTGCCAGCAGTCGTGGGAGCTTAGGAGATACGCAGTATTTT. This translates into CASSRGSLGDTQYF. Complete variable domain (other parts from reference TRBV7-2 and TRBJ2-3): GAGVSQSPSNKVTEKGKDVELRCDPISGHTALYWYRQSLGQGLEFLIYFQGNSAPDKSGLPSDRFSAERTGGSVSTLTIQRTQQEDSAVYLCASSRGSLGDTQYFGPGTRLTVL.

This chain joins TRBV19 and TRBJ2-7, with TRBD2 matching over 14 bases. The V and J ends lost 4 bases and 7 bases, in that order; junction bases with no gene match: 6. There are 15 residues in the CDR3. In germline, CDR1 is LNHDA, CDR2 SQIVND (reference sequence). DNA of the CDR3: TGTGCCAGTAGTACGGGACTAGCGGGAGTTAGGGAGCAGTACTTC. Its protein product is CASSTGLAGVREQYF. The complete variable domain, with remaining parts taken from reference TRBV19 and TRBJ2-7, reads DGGITQSPKYLFRKEGQNVTLSCEQNLNHDAMYWYRQDPGQGLRLIYYSQIVNDFQKGDIAEGYSVSREKKESFPLTVTSAQKNPTAFYLCASSTGLAGVREQYFGPGTRLTVT.

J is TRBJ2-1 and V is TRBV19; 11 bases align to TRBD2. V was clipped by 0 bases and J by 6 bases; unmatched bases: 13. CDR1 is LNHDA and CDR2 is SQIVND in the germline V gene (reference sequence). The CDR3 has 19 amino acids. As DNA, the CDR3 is TGTGCCAGTAGTATAGACCTCGGACTAGCGGGTCCTACGGGCAATGAGCAGTTCTTC. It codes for CASSIDLGLAGPTGNEQFF.

CDR3 DNA sequence: TGTGCCAGCAGCAACGCGGGGGTGACCTACGAGCAGTACTTC. It encodes CASSNAGVTYEQYF. V is TRBV6-5 and J is TRBJ2-7; TRBD2 matches 7 bases. The J segment lost 2 bases and the V segment lost 6 bases, leaving 7 bases of the junction unmatched. The CDR3 extends over 14 amino acids. Per germline, CDR1 MNHEY and CDR2 SVGAGI.

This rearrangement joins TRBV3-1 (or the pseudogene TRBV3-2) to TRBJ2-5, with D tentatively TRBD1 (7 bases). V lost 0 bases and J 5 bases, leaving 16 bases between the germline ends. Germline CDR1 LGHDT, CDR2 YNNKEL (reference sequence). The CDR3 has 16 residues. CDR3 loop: CASSQEWDSRGETQYF. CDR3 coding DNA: TGTGCCAGCAGCCAAGAATGGGACTCCAGGGGGGAGACCCAGTACTTC.

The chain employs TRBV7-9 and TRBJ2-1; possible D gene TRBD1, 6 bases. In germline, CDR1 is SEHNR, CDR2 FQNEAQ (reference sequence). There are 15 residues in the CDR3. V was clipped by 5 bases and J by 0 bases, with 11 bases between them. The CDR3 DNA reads TGTGCCAGCAGCCCCGACAGGCTCTCCTACAATGAGCAGTTCTTC. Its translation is CASSPDRLSYNEQFF.

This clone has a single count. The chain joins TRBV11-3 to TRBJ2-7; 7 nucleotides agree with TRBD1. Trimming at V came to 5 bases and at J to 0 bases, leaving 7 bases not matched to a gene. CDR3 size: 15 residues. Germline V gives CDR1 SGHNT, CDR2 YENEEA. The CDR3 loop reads CASSPRDSSSYEQYF. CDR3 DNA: TGTGCCAGCAGCCCCCGGGACAGCAGCTCCTACGAGCAGTACTTC.

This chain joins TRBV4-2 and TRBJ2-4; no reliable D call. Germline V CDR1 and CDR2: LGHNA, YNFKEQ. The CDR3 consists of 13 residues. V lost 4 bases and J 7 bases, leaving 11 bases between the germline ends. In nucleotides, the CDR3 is TGTGCCAGCAGCCCGACGGGTCAGAACATTCAGTACTTC. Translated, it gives CASSPTGQNIQYF.

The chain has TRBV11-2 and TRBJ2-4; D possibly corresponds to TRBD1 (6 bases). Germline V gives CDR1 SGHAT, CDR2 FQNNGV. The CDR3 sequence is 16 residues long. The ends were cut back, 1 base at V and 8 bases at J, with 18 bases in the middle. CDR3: CASSLVPPGTSDIQYF. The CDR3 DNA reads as TGTGCCAGCAGCTTAGTCCCGCCCGGGACATCGGACATTCAGTACTTC.

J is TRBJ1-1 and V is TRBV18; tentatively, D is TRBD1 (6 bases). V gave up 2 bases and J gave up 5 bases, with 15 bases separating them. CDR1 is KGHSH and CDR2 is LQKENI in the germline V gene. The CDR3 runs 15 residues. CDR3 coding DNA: TGTGCCAGCTCACCAGAGTCAGGGGCGCAGACTGAAGCTTTCTTT. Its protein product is CASSPESGAQTEAFF.

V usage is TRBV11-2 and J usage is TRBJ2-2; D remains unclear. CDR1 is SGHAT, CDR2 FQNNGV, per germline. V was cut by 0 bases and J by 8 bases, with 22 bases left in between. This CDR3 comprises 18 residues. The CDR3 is CASSLDYQTYTQPGELFF. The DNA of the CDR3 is TGTGCCAGCAGCTTAGATTATCAGACTTACACCCAGCCTGGGGAGCTGTTTTTT.

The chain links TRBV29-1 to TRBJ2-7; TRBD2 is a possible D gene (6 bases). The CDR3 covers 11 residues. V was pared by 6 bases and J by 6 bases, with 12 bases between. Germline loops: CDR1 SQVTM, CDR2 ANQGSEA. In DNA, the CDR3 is TGCAGCGTCGCGGAGGGGTCCGAGCAGTACTTC. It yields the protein CSVAEGSEQYF.

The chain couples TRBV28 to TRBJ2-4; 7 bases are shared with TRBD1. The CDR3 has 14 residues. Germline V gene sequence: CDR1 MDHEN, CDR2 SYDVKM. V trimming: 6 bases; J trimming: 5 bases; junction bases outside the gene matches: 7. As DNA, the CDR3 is TGTGCCAGCAGCCGAAGTGGGACAGAAAACATTCAGTACTTC. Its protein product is CASSRSGTENIQYF.